The 7 T cell receptor beta chains presented below share a single source sample, sequenced in a study of cytotoxic CD8 clonotypes in ibrutinib-treated CLL. Here immunoSEQ multiplex PCR was the method, and the copy in TCRdb shows in-frame clones only, minus some. This table has approximately 100,000 clones, roughly 60% appearing once. The material sequenced was PBMCs, taken after 24 months of ibrutinib treatment. These receptors were obtained from a human donor with chronic lymphocytic leukemia.

This clone showed up just once. CDR3 coding DNA: TGTGCCAGCAGTAAACTCTCCGGGACAACCCCCTACGAGCAGTACTTC. Its translation: CASSKLSGTTPYEQYF. The chain couples TRBV14 to TRBJ2-7; D perhaps matches TRBD1 (6 bases). Trimming left V 6 bases short and J 2 bases short, with 20 bases between. The CDR3 length is 16 residues. Per the germline V gene, CDR1 is SGHDN and CDR2 is FVKESK.

This clone has a handful of counts. The rearrangement uses TRBV11-1 and TRBJ2-3; D unclear. Germline assignment: CDR1 SGHAT and CDR2 FQDESV (reference sequence). The CDR3 length is 11 residues. The V gene lost 3 bases and the J gene lost 5 bases, with 3 bases spanning the gap. CDR3 nucleotide sequence: TGTGCCAGCAGCTTGGGAGATACGCAGTATTTT. Its protein product is CASSLGDTQYF.

The genes are TRBV30 and TRBJ1-6; a weak D match, TRBD1 (6 bases). The germline V gene has CDR1 GTSNPN and CDR2 SVGIG (reference sequence). CDR3 length equals 13 residues. Between the trimmed V and J ends, which lost 0 bases and 10 bases, there was a span of 10 bases. The CDR3 DNA reads TGTGCCTGGAGTGTACAACAGGGCTCACCCCTCCACTTT. Protein: CAWSVQQGSPLHF.

The chain carries TRBV4-3 and TRBJ1-3; 11 bases match TRBD1. V dropped 3 bases and J dropped 8; count of bases not matched to a gene: 6. This CDR3 comprises 15 residues. Germline V gene data show CDR1 as LGHNA and CDR2 as YSLEER. CDR3 amino acids: CASSHGQGASDTIYF. The DNA for the CDR3 is TGCGCCAGCAGCCACGGACAGGGGGCGTCGGACACCATATATTTT.

This clone has only a few counts. The chain carries TRBV5-1 and TRBJ1-3; D is uncertain. This CDR3 comprises 14 residues. Trimming pared 3 bases from V and 0 bases from J, leaving 7 bases between. The germline CDR1 and CDR2 sequences are SGHRS and YFSETQ. CDR3 nucleotides: TGCGCCAGCAGCTATGGAGTCTCTGGAAACACCATATATTTT. This translates into CASSYGVSGNTIYF.

The J gene is TRBJ1-1, the V gene TRBV7-2, with a tentative D call TRBD1 (6 bases). Germline CDR1 reads SGHTA; CDR2 reads FQGNSA. The CDR3 is 14 amino acids. V lost 7 bases and J lost 4, with 16 bases in between. CDR3 sequence reads: CASTQPTGATEAFF. The CDR3 region has the DNA TGTGCCAGCACCCAACCGACAGGAGCCACTGAAGCTTTCTTT. Looking up the rest from reference TRBV7-2 and TRBJ1-1 gives the full variable domain: GAGVSQSPSNKVTEKGKDVELRCDPISGHTALYWYRQSLGQGLEFLIYFQGNSAPDKSGLPSDRFSAERTGGSVSTLTIQRTQQEDSAVYLCASTQPTGATEAFFGQGTRLTVV.

CDR3 bases: TGTGCCAGCAGCCGTATCCCTAGCACCGGGGAGCTGTTTTTT. It encodes CASSRIPSTGELFF. The chain carries TRBV11-2 and TRBJ2-2; D not resolved. V lost 5 bases and J 4 bases, leaving 11 bases between the germline ends. Looked up from germline, CDR1 is SGHAT and CDR2 is FQNNGV. The CDR3 has 14 residues.